One and the same sample provided the 17 T cell receptor beta chains below, sequenced in a study of T-cell memory formation after mild COVID-19. TCRdb ran MiXCR on the 5' RACE reads and lists one entry per CDR3 protein. The sample includes fewer than 700,000 distinct CDR3 sequences, about 20% of them seen just once. The sample consisted of PBMCs or a T cell subset sorted from them (not recorded which). These receptors all come from an adult woman who had mild COVID-19 (a few samples of this study predate the infection). Cell type and time point are not known.

The V call is TRBV6-2 or TRBV6-3, the J call TRBJ2-5, with no clear D. The CDR3 length is 13 residues. Germline V gives CDR1 MNHEY, CDR2 SVGEGT. With 0 bases removed from V and 4 bases from J, the gap between germline ends came to 6 bases. The chain's CDR3 is CASSYSIRETQYF. The CDR3, as DNA: TGTGCCAGCAGTTACTCGATACGAGAGACCCAGTACTTC.

This rearrangement joins TRBV6-6 to TRBJ1-1, with 9 bases that match TRBD1. Germline V gene sequence: CDR1 MNHNY, CDR2 SVGAGI (reference sequence). V was clipped by 1 base and J by 6 bases; unmatched bases: 6. The CDR3 is made up of 15 amino acids. The CDR3: CASSYYTGGQAEAFF. In DNA, the CDR3 is TGTGCCAGCAGTTACTACACAGGGGGCCAAGCTGAAGCTTTCTTT.

This clonotype was seen a handful of times. The V gene is TRBV6-5, the J gene TRBJ1-1, with 7 bases lining up with TRBD1. The germline gives CDR1 MNHEY, CDR2 SVGAGI. The CDR3 contains 14 residues. The junction had 8 bases not matched to a gene; V was cut back by 5 bases and J by 5 bases. The CDR3 protein is CASSQQGTRTEAFF. In DNA form, the CDR3 reads TGTGCCAGCAGTCAACAGGGGACGAGGACTGAAGCTTTCTTT.

This clonotype was detected only a few times. The CDR3 DNA reads as TGTGCCAGCAGTCAGGACTCCTCGTGGCAGCCCCAGCATTTT. This gives the protein CASSQDSSWQPQHF. The V gene is TRBV6-2 or TRBV6-3, the J gene TRBJ1-5; no firm D call. The V end lost 5 bases, the J end lost 7 bases, and 15 bases lay between the germline ends. Germline V gene lookup returns CDR1 MNHEY and CDR2 SVGEGT. The CDR3 runs to 14 residues.

V is TRBV20-1 and J is TRBJ2-7; TRBD1 might be the D (5 bases). V was shortened by 0 bases and J by 3 bases, with 12 bases between the two germline ends. This CDR3 spans 14 amino acids. Germline V gene data show CDR1 as DFQATT and CDR2 as SNEGSKA (reference sequence). The CDR3: CSARDGAVRYEQYF. CDR3 bases: TGCAGTGCTAGAGATGGGGCAGTCCGCTACGAGCAGTACTTC.

This clonotype was seen repeatedly, ten times or more. This sequence joins TRBV12-3 or TRBV12-4 and TRBJ1-4; the D gene is possibly TRBD1 (5 bases). V gave up 1 base and J gave up 7 bases, with 13 bases separating them. This CDR3 has 15 residues. CDR3 loop: CASSLGGGGSEKLFF. The CDR3 DNA is TGTGCCAGCAGTTTAGGCGGGGGTGGAAGTGAAAAACTGTTTTTT.

The chain links TRBV15 to TRBJ2-5; 9 nucleotides line up with TRBD1. V was clipped by 1 base and J by 5 bases; unmatched bases: 8. The CDR3 covers 16 residues. CDR1 and CDR2 from the germline V gene are LNHNV and YYDKDF (reference sequence). The CDR3 loop reads CATSRGGTGLSETQYF. As DNA, the CDR3 is TGTGCCACCAGCAGAGGGGGGACAGGGTTGAGTGAGACCCAGTACTTC.

This chain connects TRBV3-1 to TRBJ1-4, with 12 positions matching TRBD1. V trimming: 0 bases; J trimming: 9 bases; junction bases outside the gene matches: 5. This CDR3 is built from 16 residues. In germline, CDR1 is LGHDT, CDR2 YNNKEL (reference sequence). CDR3 DNA: TGTGCCAGCAGCCAAGAATGTGGGACAGGGGGCCAAAAACTGTTTTTT. This codes for CASSQECGTGGQKLFF.

The rearrangement uses TRBV24-1 and TRBJ1-2, with D uncertain. The germline gives CDR1 KGHDR, CDR2 SFDVKD. V was shortened by 1 base and J by 8 bases, with 16 bases between the two germline ends. This CDR3 is 15 amino acids long. The CDR3 sequence is CATSDLTTDPGGYTF. The CDR3 DNA sequence: TGTGCCACCAGTGATTTAACCACAGACCCAGGCGGCTACACCTTC.

J is TRBJ2-7 and V is TRBV20-1, with D possibly TRBD2 on 6 matching bases. The CDR3 consists of 15 residues. V was cut by 0 bases and J by 5 bases, with 17 bases left in between. The germline CDR1 and CDR2 sequences are DFQATT and SNEGSKA (reference sequence). The CDR3 here is CSARDHLRDFNEQYF. In DNA, the CDR3 is TGCAGTGCTAGAGATCATTTGCGGGACTTCAACGAGCAGTACTTC.

This clonotype was detected only once. J is TRBJ1-1 and V is TRBV5-1; the D gene is possibly TRBD1 (6 bases). Per the germline V gene, CDR1 is SGHRS and CDR2 is YFSETQ. V lost 3 bases to trimming and J lost 5 bases, with 17 bases between them. CDR3 length: 15 amino acids. The CDR3 loop reads CASSSDRSRGTEAFF. CDR3 sequence (DNA): TGCGCCAGCAGCTCAGACCGAAGTAGGGGGACTGAAGCTTTCTTT.

Only a few counts were recorded for this clonotype. The chain has TRBV3-1 and TRBJ2-1; D gene ambiguous. Germline V gives CDR1 LGHDT, CDR2 YNNKEL (reference sequence). V lost 2 bases and J 9 bases, leaving 8 bases between the germline ends. This CDR3 has 12 residues. The CDR3 protein is CASSQIELEQFF. The DNA of the CDR3 is TGTGCCAGCAGCCAAATCGAGCTTGAGCAGTTCTTC.

The chain combines TRBV25-1 with TRBJ2-5; 9 bases map to TRBD1. The CDR3 is made up of 15 amino acids. J gave up 4 bases and V 2 bases, and 5 bases lay outside the gene matches. Germline V gene lookup returns CDR1 MGHDK and CDR2 SYGVNS. The CDR3 nucleotides read TGTGCCAGCAGTGAAAATTGGGACAGGGCAGAGACCCAGTACTTC. It specifies CASSENWDRAETQYF.

This clonotype was counted only a few times. This rearrangement joins TRBV11-2 to TRBJ1-1, with D possibly matching TRBD1 (5 bases). Trimming stripped 2 bases from V and 1 base from J, with 14 bases between. The length of the CDR3 is 16 residues. The germline V gene encodes CDR1 SGHAT and CDR2 FQNNGV. This chain's CDR3 is CASSLIRQGSNTEAFF. Here the CDR3 DNA reads TGTGCCAGCAGCTTAATCCGGCAGGGATCGAACACTGAAGCTTTCTTT.

This rearrangement joins TRBV6-1 to TRBJ2-3; D might be TRBD1 or TRBD2, each matching 6 bases. Trimming removed 6 bases from V and 1 base from J, with 23 bases in between. The CDR3 runs to 18 residues. Per germline, CDR1 MNHNS and CDR2 SASEGT. The CDR3 here is CASSPGRWRGWGTDTQYF. CDR3 bases: TGTGCCAGCAGCCCGGGCAGATGGAGGGGGTGGGGCACAGATACGCAGTATTTT.

As to this clonotype: The junction departs from germline at one end; a sequencing error may be responsible. The chain is built from TRBV10-3 and TRBJ1-1, with 8 positions matching TRBD1. The length of the CDR3 is 14 residues. Germline V gene data show CDR1 as ENHRY and CDR2 as SYGVKD. The CDR3 is CAITETGEDTEAFF. CDR3 nucleotide sequence: TGTGCCATCACTGAGACAGGGGAGGACACTGAAGCTTTCTTT.

This clonotype was seen a few times. V usage is TRBV6-5 and J usage is TRBJ1-2; no clear D. The CDR3 spans 13 residues. The germline V and J ends were trimmed by 7 bases and 0 bases, with 9 bases remaining between them. Per germline, CDR1 MNHEY and CDR2 SVGAGI. CDR3 loop: CASTESTNYGYTF. The CDR3 bases are TGTGCCAGCACAGAGAGCACTAACTATGGCTACACCTTC.